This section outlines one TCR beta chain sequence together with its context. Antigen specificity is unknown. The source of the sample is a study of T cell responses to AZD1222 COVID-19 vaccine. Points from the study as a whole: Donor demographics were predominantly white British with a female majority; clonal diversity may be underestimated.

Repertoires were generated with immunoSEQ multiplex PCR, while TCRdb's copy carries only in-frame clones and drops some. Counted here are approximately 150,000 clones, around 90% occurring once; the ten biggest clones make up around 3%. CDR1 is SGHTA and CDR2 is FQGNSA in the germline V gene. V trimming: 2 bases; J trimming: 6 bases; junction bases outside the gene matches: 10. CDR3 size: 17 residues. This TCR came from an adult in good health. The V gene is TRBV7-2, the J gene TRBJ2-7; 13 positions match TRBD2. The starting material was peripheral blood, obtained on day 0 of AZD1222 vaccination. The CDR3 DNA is TGTGCCAGCAGCTTAACCCCACTAGCGGGAGGGCCGGTCGAGCAGTACTTC. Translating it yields CASSLTPLAGGPVEQYF.